This note documents a single T cell receptor (beta chain) sequence. Its antigen is not known. Germline and junction disagree at one end, which may indicate a read error. Healthy Caucasians supplied all donations. This specimen comes from a study of identical twins. Study results and caveats: There were fewer insertions in abundant cord blood beta clonotypes, but memory repertoires showed no such pattern. The authors noted that invariant MAIT and iNKT cells could partly confound zero-insertion analyses.

Unique molecular identifiers were present on the cDNA, which also gained a universal primer site by template switching. TCRdb redid the calling of the 5' RACE reads with MiXCR, one entry per CDR3 protein. The data show about 480,000 distinct CDR3 sequences, with 14% seen just once and roughly 0.5% held by the top ten. The sample also formed part of further work on yellow fever vaccine responses in identical twins.

Source material: CD4+ T cells sorted from blood. The receptor was derived from a woman aged 18-35 years in good health.

The CDR3 DNA follows: TGTGCCAGCAGTTACTCCCGGACTAATATTGCTGGAAACACCACATATTTT. It codes for CASSYSRTNIAGNTTYF. The V and J genes are TRBV6-5 and TRBJ1-3; unclear D gene. The CDR3 contains 17 residues. CDR1 is MNHEY, CDR2 SVGAGI, per germline.